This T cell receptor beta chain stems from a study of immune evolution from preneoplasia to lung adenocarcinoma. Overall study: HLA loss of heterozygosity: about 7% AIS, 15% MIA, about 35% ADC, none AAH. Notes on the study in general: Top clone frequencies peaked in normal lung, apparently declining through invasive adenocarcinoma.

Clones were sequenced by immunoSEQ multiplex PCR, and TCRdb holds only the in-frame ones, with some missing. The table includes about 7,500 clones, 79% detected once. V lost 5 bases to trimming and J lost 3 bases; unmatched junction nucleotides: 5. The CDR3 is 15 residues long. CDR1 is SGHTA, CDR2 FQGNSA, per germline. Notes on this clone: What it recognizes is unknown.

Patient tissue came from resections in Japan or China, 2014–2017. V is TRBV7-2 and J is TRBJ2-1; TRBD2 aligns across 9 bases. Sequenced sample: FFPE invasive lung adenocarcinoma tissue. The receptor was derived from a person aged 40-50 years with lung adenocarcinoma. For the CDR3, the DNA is TGTGCCAGCAGCCAGCCAGCGGGAGGCTACAATGAGCAGTTCTTC. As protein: CASSQPAGGYNEQFF.